These 18 T cell receptor beta chains came from one sample sequenced in a study of vaccination and CD4 T cells after COVID-19 (dated by TCRdb to between 2021 and 2024). The library relied on PCR. Reads for this sample came from an Illumina iSeq 100. Clones were called with MiXCR by TCRdb after fastp trimmed the public reads at Q25, and only in-frame beta chains were retained. Each record represents a unique CDR3 protein, reported with the most common genes and DNA among its rows. Within this sample are about 29,000 distinct CDR3 sequences, with 45% to 50% of them counted one time only. The ten top clones hold about 5.3% of the sample. This sample's time point label indicates: late sampling 161 to 241 days after vaccination in a few convalescent patients. This specimen consisted of CD4+ T cells from blood, obtained about 7 months after SARS-CoV-2 vaccination. These receptors were taken from a human donor who had recovered from COVID-19.

This clonotype was picked up a small number of times. The CDR3 is CASRGQQLTNNSPLHF. The DNA for the CDR3 is TGTGCCAGTAGGGGACAGCAGCTTACCAATAATTCACCCCTCCACTTT. The chain links TRBV19 to TRBJ1-6; 7 nucleotides agree with TRBD1. The CDR3 is 16 amino acids. Trimming cost V 6 bases and J 5 bases; bases outside gene matches: 10. Germline CDR1 LNHDA, CDR2 SQIVND (reference sequence).

The chain is built from TRBV7-6 and TRBJ2-6; D might be TRBD1 (6 bases). Trimming left V 7 bases short and J 0 bases short, with 10 bases between. This CDR3 is 15 amino acids long. Germline CDR1 and CDR2: SGHVS and FNYEAQ. DNA of the CDR3: TGTGCCAGCACCGCACAGGGCTCTGGGGCCAACGTCCTGACTTTC. Residues: CASTAQGSGANVLTF.

A single count supports this clonotype. The J gene is TRBJ2-7, the V gene TRBV7-3; TRBD1 agrees at 7 bases. Per the germline V gene, CDR1 is SGHTA and CDR2 is FQGTGA. The trim removed 5 bases at V and 3 bases at J, leaving 4 bases unmatched. The CDR3 totals 13 residues. CDR3 bases: TGTGCCAGCAGCCTCAACAGGGGCTACGAGCAGTACTTC. Residues: CASSLNRGYEQYF.

Comment on this clonotype: The junction does not match germline at one end; this may be a read error. This chain joins TRBV11-3 and TRBJ2-7; unclear D gene. From germline, CDR1 is SGHNT and CDR2 YENEEA. The CDR3 is made up of 12 amino acids. CDR3 loop: CVSSKGSDEQYF. CDR3 in DNA: TGTGTCAGCAGCAAGGGCTCCGACGAGCAGTACTTC.

This chain links TRBV6-2 or TRBV6-3 with TRBJ1-5, with D maybe TRBD1 (6 bases). The CDR3 length is 14 residues. Germline V gene sequence: CDR1 MNHEY, CDR2 SVGEGT. V lost 5 bases and J lost 0, with 8 bases in between. CDR3 in amino acids: CASSQGNSNQPQHF. The CDR3 DNA is TGTGCCAGCAGTCAGGGGAATAGCAATCAGCCCCAGCATTTT.

J is TRBJ2-7 and V is TRBV4-1; possibly TRBD2 for D (6 bases). This CDR3 region has 15 residues. Germline values: CDR1 MGHRA, CDR2 YSYEKL. V lost 4 bases and J lost 2, with 15 bases in between. DNA for the CDR3: TGCGCCAGCAGCCTAGGGGCGGGGTCCACCTACGAGCAGTACTTC. This codes for CASSLGAGSTYEQYF.

The J gene is TRBJ2-2, the V gene TRBV20-1; 8 positions agree with TRBD1. The V gene's germline CDR1 is DFQATT and CDR2 SNEGSKA (reference sequence). The V and J ends lost 0 bases and 1 base, in that order; junction bases with no gene match: 4. This CDR3 is 16 amino acids long. DNA for the CDR3: TGCAGTGCTAGAGATTGGGGACAGGAGAACACCGGGGAGCTGTTTTTT. Translated: CSARDWGQENTGELFF.

There are a few counts of this clonotype. This chain connects TRBV20-1 to TRBJ1-5, with D unresolved. Germline lookup yields CDR1 DFQATT and CDR2 SNEGSKA (reference sequence). This CDR3 is 14 amino acids long. The V end was cut by 6 bases, the J end by 0 bases, with 12 bases between. In DNA form, the CDR3 reads TGCAGTGCCCCTCCCACGTATAGCAATCAGCCCCAGCATTTT. Translated, it gives CSAPPTYSNQPQHF.

The rearrangement joins TRBV19 to TRBJ1-5; the D is unclear. This CDR3 comprises 15 residues. The germline CDR1 and CDR2 sequences are LNHDA and SQIVND (reference sequence). V was cut by 2 bases and J by 3 bases, with 11 bases left in between. This CDR3 reads CASSILPLFNQPQHF. CDR3 sequence (DNA): TGTGCCAGTAGTATACTTCCTCTGTTCAATCAGCCCCAGCATTTT.

The table lists this clonotype with a few counts. CDR3 sequence reads: CASSQGRARANYGYTF. The CDR3 DNA reads TGCGCCAGCAGCCAAGGAAGGGCACGAGCTAACTATGGCTACACCTTC. The V call is TRBV4-1, the J call TRBJ1-2, with no clear D. Trimming stripped 1 base from V and 0 bases from J, with 12 bases between. The length of the CDR3 is 16 residues. Germline CDR1 MGHRA, CDR2 YSYEKL.

The chain carries TRBV4-1 and TRBJ1-2; no clear D gene. Trimming removed 3 bases at V and 7 bases at J, with 9 bases between. The CDR3 has 12 amino acids. The V gene's germline CDR1 is MGHRA and CDR2 YSYEKL. The CDR3 DNA is TGCGCCAGCAGCCACGGGTATGGTGGCTACACCTTC. Encoded protein: CASSHGYGGYTF.

A few counts support this clonotype. V and J are TRBV7-8 and TRBJ2-5; 12 bases agree with TRBD2. Germline V gives CDR1 SGHVS, CDR2 FQNEAQ. Trimming removed 5 bases from V and 5 bases from J; junction bases left unmatched: 6. The CDR3 consists of 15 residues. The CDR3 protein is CASSVTSGSWETQYF. The CDR3, as DNA: TGTGCCAGCAGCGTGACTAGCGGGAGTTGGGAGACCCAGTACTTC.

The genes are TRBV7-6 and TRBJ2-3; 9 bases map to TRBD2. The CDR3 runs to 15 residues. V trimming: 1 base; J trimming: 4 bases; junction bases outside the gene matches: 3. In germline, CDR1 is SGHVS, CDR2 FNYEAQ. In nucleotides, the CDR3 is TGTGCCAGCAGCTTAGTGCGGGAGGGCTCAGATACGCAGTATTTT. This sequence encodes CASSLVREGSDTQYF.

This clonotype was picked up a small number of times. The rearrangement uses TRBV20-1 and TRBJ2-7; unclear D gene. Germline values: CDR1 DFQATT, CDR2 SNEGSKA (reference sequence). Trimming cost V 3 bases and J 3 bases, with 12 bases left between them. The CDR3 is made up of 13 amino acids. The CDR3: CSARPTRNYEQYF. CDR3 DNA: TGCAGTGCTAGGCCGACAAGAAACTACGAGCAGTACTTC.

There are a few counts of this clonotype. This chain connects TRBV15 to TRBJ2-6, with D perhaps matching TRBD1 (5 bases). Germline CDR1 reads LNHNV; CDR2 reads YYDKDF (reference sequence). The CDR3 length is 15 residues. Trimming left V 0 bases short and J 3 bases short, with 6 bases between. The CDR3 spells CATSRDQGGANVLTF. Here the CDR3 DNA reads TGTGCCACCAGCAGAGATCAGGGTGGGGCCAACGTCCTGACTTTC.

The chain recombines TRBV6-4 with TRBJ1-5; 10 bases match TRBD1. The germline V gene encodes CDR1 MRHNA and CDR2 SNTAGT. V trimming: 4 bases; J trimming: 4 bases; junction bases outside the gene matches: 1. The CDR3 contains 14 residues. In nucleotides, the CDR3 is TGTGCCAGCAGTGGGGGACAGGGGAATCAGCCCCAGCATTTT. Translation: CASSGGQGNQPQHF.

This clonotype was picked up one time. J is TRBJ2-3 and V is TRBV6-5; D is possibly TRBD1 or TRBD2 (5 bases each). V was trimmed by 0 bases and J by 1 base, leaving 8 bases between them. The germline V gene encodes CDR1 MNHEY and CDR2 SVGAGI. This CDR3 spans 15 amino acids. The CDR3 DNA reads TGTGCCAGCAGTTACTCGATGGGGGGCACAGATACGCAGTATTTT. Protein sequence: CASSYSMGGTDTQYF.

The chain uses TRBV20-1 and TRBJ2-4; 9 bases fit TRBD1. Germline assignment: CDR1 DFQATT and CDR2 SNEGSKA (reference sequence). V shed 5 bases and J 0 bases; nucleotides not matched to a gene: 2. This CDR3 comprises 14 residues. The CDR3 sequence: CSAGQGLAKNIQYF. As DNA, the CDR3 is TGCAGTGCTGGACAGGGGCTAGCCAAAAACATTCAGTACTTC.